The 31 T cell receptor beta chains listed next were all sequenced from one sample in a study of cytomegalovirus exposure and HLA in healthy donors. 60 Vbeta and 13 Jbeta primers were used in PCR. TCRdb's copy holds only in-frame clones and misses some; the assay was immunoSEQ multiplex PCR. The sample includes around 130,000 clones, 8.5% to 9% of them seen just once. The specimen sequenced was PBMCs. The receptors originated from a woman aged 40 to 50 in good health and CMV-seropositive.

Only a few counts were recorded for this clone. The genes are TRBV5-1 and TRBJ1-2; tentative D call: TRBD1 (6 bases). V was cut by 3 bases and J by 3 bases, with 12 bases left in between. This CDR3 has 14 residues. Per the germline V gene, CDR1 is SGHRS and CDR2 is YFSETQ. CDR3 region: CASSSTGSDYGYTF. The DNA for the CDR3 is TGCGCCAGCAGCTCGACAGGATCAGACTATGGCTACACCTTC.

The CDR3 DNA reads as TGTGCCAGCAGCCCCCCAGTTAACTACGAGCAGTACTTC. Its translation is CASSPPVNYEQYF. The J gene is TRBJ2-7, the V gene TRBV2; D unresolved. The germline V gene encodes CDR1 SNHLY and CDR2 FYNNEI. The CDR3 has 13 amino acids. Trimming removed 6 bases at V and 3 bases at J, with 12 bases between.

This clone was counted between two and nine times. V usage is TRBV4-1 and J usage is TRBJ1-4, with D perhaps matching TRBD1 (5 bases). Deletions cut 1 base from V and 8 bases from J, with 11 bases between. CDR1 is MGHRA, CDR2 YSYEKL, per germline. This CDR3 region has 14 residues. The CDR3 DNA follows: TGCGCCAGCAGCCAAGTCCAGGGTGGCGAAAAACTGTTTTTT. It encodes CASSQVQGGEKLFF.

There are a few counts of this clone. The rearrangement links TRBV7-9 to TRBJ1-1; no reliable D call. Germline V CDR1 and CDR2: SEHNR, FQNEAQ (reference sequence). The CDR3 length is 13 residues. Trimming cost V 5 bases and J 4 bases, with 11 bases left between them. CDR3 sequence (DNA): TGTGCCAGCAGCCCACCGGTCCGCACTGAAGCTTTCTTT. Its protein is CASSPPVRTEAFF. Looking up the rest from reference TRBV7-9 and TRBJ1-1 gives the full variable domain: DTGVSQNPRHKITKRGQNVTFRCDPISEHNRLYWYRQTLGQGPEFLTYFQNEAQLEKSRLLSDRFSAERPKGSFSTLEIQRTEQGDSAMYLCASSPPVRTEAFFGQGTRLTVV.

This clone was picked up a small number of times. The V call is TRBV10-2, the J call TRBJ1-1, with a possible D match to TRBD1 (6 bases). V dropped 5 bases and J dropped 2 bases, with 9 bases sitting between them. The CDR3 totals 13 residues. Germline CDR1 WSHSY, CDR2 SAAADI. The CDR3, as DNA: TGCGCCAGCAGTCCCAGGGGCAACACTGAAGCTTTCTTT. Amino acid sequence: CASSPRGNTEAFF.

This clone was observed a handful of times. This chain links TRBV30 with TRBJ2-2; a weak D match, TRBD1 (6 bases). V shed 1 base and J shed 3 bases, with 6 bases lying between them. Per germline, CDR1 GTSNPN and CDR2 SVGIG (reference sequence). The CDR3 is 13 residues long. The CDR3, as DNA: TGTGCCTGGAGTGACAGGGACACCGGGGAGCTGTTTTTT. Amino acid sequence: CAWSDRDTGELFF. Full variable domain (rest looked up from reference TRBV30 and TRBJ2-2): SQTIHQWPATLVQPVGSPLSLECTVEGTSNPNLYWYRQAAGRGLQLLFYSVGIGQISSEVPQNLSASRPQDRQFILSSKKLLLSDSGFYLCAWSDRDTGELFFGEGSRLTVL.

There are a few counts of this clone. The chain has TRBV6-5 and TRBJ1-6; the match to TRBD1 covers 12 bases. The V gene end was trimmed by 2 bases and the J gene end by 9 bases; junction bases not matched to a gene: 2. This CDR3 is built from 15 residues. Germline CDR1 is MNHEY and CDR2 is SVGAGI. CDR3: CASSYGTGGGSPLHF. For the CDR3, the DNA is TGTGCCAGCAGTTACGGGACAGGGGGCGGTTCACCCCTCCACTTT.

This clone occurred a few times. CDR3 nucleotide sequence: TGTGCCAGCATTGGAGCGACTACCTCAGACAATGAGCAGTTCTTC. Translated, it gives CASIGATTSDNEQFF. The chain has TRBV2 and TRBJ2-1; TRBD2 is a possible D gene (5 bases). The germline V gene encodes CDR1 SNHLY and CDR2 FYNNEI. Trimming shortened V by 7 bases and J by 5 bases, and 18 bases separated the two germline ends. CDR3 length: 15 amino acids.

This clone was counted only a few times. This chain joins TRBV19 and TRBJ2-4, with 12 bases aligning to TRBD2. Germline trimming cut 3 bases from V and 0 bases from J; bases unmatched to any gene: 9. Germline V CDR1 and CDR2: LNHDA, SQIVND (reference sequence). There are 19 residues in the CDR3. CDR3 coding DNA: TGTGCCAGTAGTATCGGACTAGCGGGGTCCGCGCTAGCCAAAAACATTCAGTACTTC. Amino acid sequence: CASSIGLAGSALAKNIQYF.

This clone occurred a few times. The genes are TRBV6-1 and TRBJ1-1; no definite D call. Germline lookup yields CDR1 MNHNS and CDR2 SASEGT. The CDR3 runs to 16 residues. Trimming cost V 0 bases and J 0 bases, with 11 bases left between them. CDR3: CASSEARADLNTEAFF. The CDR3 nucleotides are TGTGCCAGCAGTGAAGCGAGGGCGGACCTGAACACTGAAGCTTTCTTT.

Only a few counts were recorded for this clone. The DNA for the CDR3 is TGCGCCAGCAGTGAGTCTCATCCAGTTGAAATGAACACTGAAGCTTTCTTT. Translating it yields CASSESHPVEMNTEAFF. The chain has TRBV10-1 and TRBJ1-1; D is ambiguous. Deletions cut 0 bases from V and 0 bases from J, with 14 bases between. The CDR3 is 17 amino acids. Germline V gene sequence: CDR1 WNHNN, CDR2 SYGVQD (reference sequence).

The rearrangement uses TRBV18 and TRBJ2-7; D might be TRBD1 (6 bases). Germline-derived CDR1 and CDR2 are KGHSH and LQKENI. Trimming took 6 bases from V and 0 from J, leaving 18 bases between them. The CDR3 sequence is 16 residues long. CDR3 protein: CASSPPDRPPSYEQYF. CDR3 DNA: TGTGCCAGCTCCCCCCCAGACAGGCCGCCCTCCTACGAGCAGTACTTC.

The chain recombines TRBV30 with TRBJ1-1, with a possible D match to TRBD1 (6 bases). CDR3 length equals 11 residues. Between the trimmed V and J ends, which lost 3 bases and 8 bases, there was a span of 10 bases. Germline-derived CDR1 and CDR2 are GTSNPN and SVGIG (reference sequence). CDR3 nucleotides: TGTGCCTGGAGCCCAGGGGCCGAAGCTTTCTTT. It translates to CAWSPGAEAFF.

This clone was seen more than once but under ten times. This chain connects TRBV7-2 to TRBJ2-7, with 7 positions matching TRBD1. The CDR3 covers 14 residues. After removal of 5 bases from V and 2 bases from J, the junction contained 6 bases not matched to a gene. CDR1 and CDR2 (germline): SGHTA, FQGNSA. In DNA, the CDR3 is TGTGCCAGCAGCCCCGGGACAGTTACCTACGAGCAGTACTTC. Its protein product is CASSPGTVTYEQYF.

The genes are TRBV7-2 and TRBJ2-2, with TRBD1 matching 8 bases. The V gene end was trimmed by 9 bases and the J gene end by 5 bases; junction bases not matched to a gene: 8. CDR1 and CDR2 (germline): SGHTA, FQGNSA. The CDR3 is 14 residues long. The CDR3, as DNA: TGTGCCAGACTTTCTGGACAGGGAACCGGGGAGCTGTTTTTT. It yields the protein CARLSGQGTGELFF.

This clone was seen a handful of times. The genes are TRBV4-1 and TRBJ2-5, with 7 bases aligning to TRBD2. V shed 2 bases and J 4 bases; nucleotides not matched to a gene: 13. CDR3 length: 17 residues. Per germline, CDR1 MGHRA and CDR2 YSYEKL. The CDR3 spells CASSQKPSGVAGETQYF. The CDR3 bases are TGCGCCAGCAGCCAAAAACCCAGCGGGGTGGCGGGAGAGACCCAGTACTTC.

This clone came up a few times. V usage is TRBV4-2 and J usage is TRBJ1-1; possible D gene TRBD1, 5 bases. V shed 6 bases and J shed 4 bases, with 24 bases lying between them. The CDR3 runs to 17 residues. Germline-derived CDR1 and CDR2 are LGHNA and YNFKEQ. Here the CDR3 reads CASSLRGGVDWGTEAFF. The CDR3 DNA is TGTGCCAGCAGTCTCCGAGGAGGGGTGGACTGGGGCACTGAAGCTTTCTTT.

The sample holds a few counts of this clone. The chain is built from TRBV7-8 and TRBJ2-2, with TRBD1 matching over 7 bases. The CDR3 contains 14 residues. CDR1 is SGHVS, CDR2 FQNEAQ, per germline. With 4 bases clipped from V and 3 bases from J, the junction kept 2 bases outside the gene matches. The chain's CDR3 is CASSSRGHTGELFF. DNA for the CDR3: TGTGCCAGCAGCTCGAGGGGGCACACCGGGGAGCTGTTTTTT.

The chain uses TRBV28 and TRBJ2-3, with 10 bases fitting TRBD1. This CDR3 has 16 residues. The V gene's germline CDR1 is MDHEN and CDR2 SYDVKM. With V trimmed by 4 bases and J by 5 bases, 9 bases remained unmatched. DNA for the CDR3: TGTGCCAGCAGTTCGGACAGGGGGATCGGGCTAGATACGCAGTATTTT. Protein sequence: CASSSDRGIGLDTQYF.

This clone turned up a few times. The V call is TRBV7-9, the J call TRBJ2-1; 10 bases are a match to TRBD1. V dropped 5 bases and J dropped 7; count of bases not matched to a gene: 8. This CDR3 is built from 15 residues. In germline, CDR1 is SEHNR, CDR2 FQNEAQ (reference sequence). The CDR3 DNA follows: TGTGCCAGCAGCGCCGGGACAGGGGTTATGAATGAGCAGTTCTTC. Protein product: CASSAGTGVMNEQFF.

As concerns this clone: Relative to the germline gene, one junction end is altered; a read error may explain this. The chain uses TRBV5-1 and TRBJ2-1; 7 nucleotides align to TRBD1. Germline CDR1 reads SGHRS; CDR2 reads YFSETQ. The CDR3 extends over 14 amino acids. The CDR3 DNA follows: TGCGCCAGCAGCTTCGGGACAGCAAACAATGAGCAGCTCTTC. This sequence encodes CASSFGTANNEQLF.

This chain links TRBV11-2 with TRBJ1-1; the match to TRBD1 covers 7 bases. In germline, CDR1 is SGHAT, CDR2 FQNNGV. This CDR3 is built from 14 residues. The J segment lost 11 bases and the V segment lost 6 bases, leaving 15 bases of the junction unmatched. The CDR3 spells CASRDWDSEMGAFF. CDR3 nucleotide sequence: TGTGCCAGCAGAGATTGGGACAGCGAGATGGGGGCTTTCTTT. The variable domain in full, completed from reference TRBV11-2 and TRBJ1-1, reads EAGVAQSPRYKIIEKRQSVAFWCNPISGHATLYWYQQILGQGPKLLIQFQNNGVVDDSQLPKDRFSAERLKGVDSTLKIQPAKLEDSAVYLCASRDWDSEMGAFFGQGTRLTVV.

The V gene is TRBV6-1, the J gene TRBJ1-1; 7 bases line up with TRBD1. Germline V gives CDR1 MNHNS, CDR2 SASEGT. The CDR3 length is 15 residues. Losses at the gene ends were 5 bases for V and 0 bases for J; bases not matched to a gene: 6. CDR3 sequence reads: CASSKRQGMNTEAFF. In DNA form, the CDR3 reads TGTGCCAGCAGTAAGAGACAGGGCATGAACACTGAAGCTTTCTTT.

CDR3 bases: TGTGCCACCAGCAGAGATCTCAGGGGGTCTAATGAAAAACTGTTTTTT. Its translation is CATSRDLRGSNEKLFF. This chain joins TRBV15 and TRBJ1-4, with TRBD1 identical over 7 bases. CDR1 and CDR2 (germline): LNHNV, YYDKDF (reference sequence). The CDR3 is 16 residues long. Trimming removed 0 bases from V and 3 bases from J; junction bases left unmatched: 4.

The rearrangement joins TRBV27 to TRBJ1-1, with a tentative D call TRBD1 (5 bases). Germline V gene lookup returns CDR1 MNHEY and CDR2 SMNVEV (reference sequence). There are 14 residues in the CDR3. V lost 7 bases and J lost 4, with 16 bases in between. CDR3 bases: TGTGCCAGCAACTTATACGGGGGTGGCACTGAAGCTTTCTTT. Its protein is CASNLYGGGTEAFF.

This clone showed up just a few times. The rearrangement uses TRBV5-1 and TRBJ1-1; no reliable D call. V was pared by 5 bases and J by 3 bases, with 11 bases between. Germline V gene lookup returns CDR1 SGHRS and CDR2 YFSETQ. The CDR3 spans 13 residues. The CDR3 loop reads CASREGDHTEAFF. DNA for the CDR3: TGCGCCAGCAGGGAAGGAGACCACACTGAAGCTTTCTTT.

The rearrangement joins TRBV12-5 to TRBJ2-3, with 7 bases matching TRBD1. Germline CDR1 LGHNT, CDR2 FRNRAP. The CDR3 runs to 13 residues. The J segment lost 5 bases and the V segment lost 6 bases, leaving 5 bases of the junction unmatched. The CDR3 nucleotides read TGTGCTAGTGGCCGGACAGGCGGAGATACGCAGTATTTT. Protein product: CASGRTGGDTQYF.

The chain links TRBV9 to TRBJ1-1; the match to TRBD1 covers 7 bases. The V segment lost 1 base and the J segment 8 bases; nucleotides outside the gene matches: 8. The germline gives CDR1 SGDLS, CDR2 YYNGEE. The CDR3 has 14 residues. The CDR3 nucleotides are TGTGCCAGCAGCGTATCCGGGACAGCATTCGAAGCTTTCTTT. Its translation: CASSVSGTAFEAFF.

In its sample, this clone was seen a few times. V is TRBV5-1 and J is TRBJ2-7; possible D gene TRBD2, 6 bases. This CDR3 comprises 16 residues. The V end was cut by 0 bases, the J end by 7 bases, with 20 bases between. Germline V gene lookup returns CDR1 SGHRS and CDR2 YFSETQ. Here the CDR3 DNA reads TGCGCCAGCAGCTTGGAAAGGGCCAGGACGGCGGGAGAGCAGTACTTC. Residues: CASSLERARTAGEQYF.

The chain uses TRBV30 and TRBJ1-2; 11 nucleotides align to TRBD1. CDR3 length: 13 amino acids. The V gene end was trimmed by 3 bases and the J gene end by 7 bases; junction bases not matched to a gene: 4. Germline V lookup: CDR1 GTSNPN, CDR2 SVGIG (reference sequence). The CDR3 region has the DNA TGTGCCTGGAGGGACAGGGGGCACGGTGGCTACACCTTC. Its translation is CAWRDRGHGGYTF.

J is TRBJ2-2 and V is TRBV9, with D possibly matching TRBD2 (5 bases). Trimming removed 0 bases from V and 9 bases from J, with 9 bases in between. The CDR3 covers 13 residues. Germline assignment: CDR1 SGDLS and CDR2 YYNGEE. Here the CDR3 reads CASSVGPGRELFF. The CDR3 nucleotides read TGTGCCAGCAGCGTAGGACCGGGAAGGGAGCTGTTTTTT.